The 29 T cell receptor beta chains below come from one sample, sequenced in a study of a mutant IDH1 vaccine in newly diagnosed glioma. These receptors are not linked to any known antigen. Profiling relied on immunoSEQ multiplex PCR, and the TCRdb table lists in-frame clones only, not all of them. The profile shows around 53,000 clones, 91% of them singletons. Indicated time point: week 11, during vaccination. Each vaccine dose was 300 ug of mutant IDH1 20-mer peptide, with topical imiquimod. Sequences were derived from PBMCs, sampled from a glioma patient whose treatment included an IDH1 peptide vaccine. These receptors were taken from a man aged 50 to 60 with glioma.

This sequence joins TRBV6-1 and TRBJ2-2; the D gene is possibly TRBD2 (5 bases). CDR1 is MNHNS and CDR2 is SASEGT in the germline V gene. V was cut by 8 bases and J by 6 bases, with 13 bases left in between. The CDR3 length is 13 residues. The CDR3 protein is CASGLRVSGELFF. The DNA of the CDR3 is TGTGCCAGCGGACTTAGGGTATCCGGGGAGCTGTTTTTT.

The chain recombines TRBV7-6 with TRBJ1-4; D may be TRBD1 (5 bases). V lost 1 base and J 8 bases, leaving 11 bases between the germline ends. The CDR3 has 14 residues. Germline values: CDR1 SGHVS, CDR2 FNYEAQ. The CDR3 protein is CASSLVGGMEKLFF. Here the CDR3 DNA reads TGTGCCAGCAGCTTAGTGGGGGGAATGGAAAAACTGTTTTTT.

The chain carries TRBV15 and TRBJ2-2, with 7 bases matching TRBD2. The V gene's germline CDR1 is LNHNV and CDR2 YYDKDF (reference sequence). V lost 0 bases, J lost 1 base, and 8 bases stayed unmatched. The CDR3 is made up of 18 amino acids. This CDR3 reads CATSRDWGGPMNTGELFF. The CDR3 nucleotides read TGTGCCACCAGCAGAGATTGGGGAGGGCCGATGAACACCGGGGAGCTGTTTTTT.

This chain joins TRBV27 and TRBJ2-1; D gene uncertain. From germline, CDR1 is MNHEY and CDR2 SMNVEV (reference sequence). This CDR3 is built from 14 residues. V lost 6 bases and J 6 bases, leaving 15 bases between the germline ends. CDR3 DNA: TGTGCCAGCAGCGACTTCCGAAGCCCCAATGAGCAGTTCTTC. Encoded protein: CASSDFRSPNEQFF.

The chain combines TRBV5-1 with TRBJ1-1; D is perhaps TRBD1 (5 bases). V lost 6 bases and J lost 0, with 12 bases in between. Germline CDR1 SGHRS, CDR2 YFSETQ. This CDR3 has 14 residues. CDR3 region: CASTIGHLNTEAFF. CDR3 DNA sequence: TGCGCCAGCACCATCGGACATTTGAACACTGAAGCTTTCTTT.

The V call is TRBV11-2, the J call TRBJ1-5; D is unresolved. The CDR3 loop spans 14 amino acids. Trimming left V 1 base short and J 0 bases short, with 4 bases between. In germline, CDR1 is SGHAT, CDR2 FQNNGV. The CDR3 sequence: CASSLGRSNQPQHF. The CDR3 nucleotides are TGTGCCAGCAGCTTAGGGCGTAGCAATCAGCCCCAGCATTTT.

V usage is TRBV25-1 and J usage is TRBJ1-1; 9 bases agree with TRBD1. Germline V gives CDR1 MGHDK, CDR2 SYGVNS. J gave up 4 bases and V 3 bases, and 3 bases lay outside the gene matches. CDR3 length: 14 residues. CDR3 sequence reads: CASSETGGITEAFF. The CDR3 coding sequence is TGTGCCAGCAGTGAGACAGGGGGGATCACTGAAGCTTTCTTT. Combining the CDR3 with reference TRBV25-1 and TRBJ1-1 gives the whole variable domain EADIYQTPRYLVIGTGKKITLECSQTMGHDKMYWYQQDPGMELHLIHYSYGVNSTEKGDLSSESTVSRIRTEHFPLTLESARPSHTSQYLCASSETGGITEAFFGQGTRLTVV.

The DNA for the CDR3 is TGTGCCAGCAGTGGGGAGTTTCGCACAGATACGCAGTATTTT. Amino acid sequence: CASSGEFRTDTQYF. V is TRBV2 and J is TRBJ2-3, with D perhaps TRBD2 (5 bases). The CDR3 is 14 residues long. The germline V gene encodes CDR1 SNHLY and CDR2 FYNNEI. Trimming removed 4 bases from V and 1 base from J, with 9 bases in between.

The chain has TRBV29-1 and TRBJ2-1; 7 bases are shared with TRBD1. Germline values: CDR1 SQVTM, CDR2 ANQGSEA. V was clipped by 6 bases and J by 12 bases; unmatched bases: 17. CDR3 length: 14 residues. The chain's CDR3 is CSVVPPDRILGQFF. CDR3 sequence (DNA): TGCAGCGTGGTACCCCCGGACAGGATATTGGGGCAGTTCTTC.

The chain links TRBV4-1 to TRBJ2-7; D is possibly TRBD1 (6 bases). Germline V CDR1 and CDR2: MGHRA, YSYEKL. The CDR3 length is 15 residues. The V and J ends lost 3 bases and 3 bases respectively, with 15 bases between them. CDR3 nucleotide sequence: TGCGCCAGCAGCCAGCGCCCCGGACAGTTCTACGAGCAGTACTTC. This codes for CASSQRPGQFYEQYF.

The rearrangement links TRBV4-1 to TRBJ2-3; TRBD2 matches 12 bases. The germline V gene encodes CDR1 MGHRA and CDR2 YSYEKL. The CDR3 is 15 residues long. The V and J ends lost 4 bases and 3 bases, in that order; junction bases with no gene match: 2. Here the CDR3 DNA reads TGCGCCAGCAGCCGCGGGACTAGCGGGACAGATACGCAGTATTTT. Amino acid sequence: CASSRGTSGTDTQYF.

This chain connects TRBV18 to TRBJ1-2; TRBD1 might be the D (6 bases). V was shortened by 2 bases and J by 3 bases, with 13 bases between the two germline ends. CDR1 and CDR2 from the germline V gene are KGHSH and LQKENI. The CDR3 has 15 amino acids. The chain's CDR3 is CASSPGRGSDYGYTF. The CDR3 region has the DNA TGTGCCAGCTCACCAGGTAGGGGGTCGGACTATGGCTACACCTTC.

This clone was observed a single time. A read error may account for a junction end that differs from germline. The chain uses TRBV7-7 and TRBJ2-1, with D possibly matching TRBD2 (5 bases). Germline V CDR1 and CDR2: SSHAT, FNYEAQ (reference sequence). CDR3 size: 15 residues. CDR3 loop: CASSLDEQRYNEQFF. The CDR3, as DNA: TGTGCTAGCAGCTTAGATGAACAGCGGTACAATGAGCAGTTCTTC.

The chain links TRBV19 to TRBJ1-1; D is unclear. Trimming left V 3 bases short and J 2 bases short, with 7 bases between. Germline V CDR1 and CDR2: LNHDA, SQIVND (reference sequence). CDR3 size: 13 residues. The CDR3 loop is CASSMGSNTEAFF. CDR3 nucleotide sequence: TGTGCCAGTAGTATGGGGTCAAACACTGAAGCTTTCTTT.

The genes are TRBV7-2 and TRBJ2-1; 9 bases match TRBD2. The CDR3 contains 15 residues. Germline-derived CDR1 and CDR2 are SGHTA and FQGNSA. The trim removed 5 bases at V and 15 bases at J, leaving 17 bases unmatched. Here the CDR3 DNA reads TGTGCCAGCAGCCCAGGGACTAGCAGGGGAAGGGGGCGGTTCTTC. Translated, it gives CASSPGTSRGRGRFF.

This rearrangement joins TRBV7-2 to TRBJ2-3, with no clear D. This CDR3 spans 14 amino acids. V lost 4 bases, J lost 5 bases, and 13 bases lay in between. Germline V CDR1 and CDR2: SGHTA, FQGNSA. The CDR3 is CASSSYVLGDTQYF. The CDR3 region has the DNA TGTGCCAGCAGCTCCTACGTCCTGGGAGATACGCAGTATTTT.

This clone was found once. The chain uses TRBV6-1 and TRBJ1-1, with TRBD1 as a possible D gene (6 bases). V dropped 1 base and J dropped 0 bases, with 9 bases sitting between them. This CDR3 is built from 15 residues. CDR1 MNHNS and CDR2 SASEGT come from the germline V gene. The CDR3, as DNA: TGTGCCAGCAGTGAAGGGGCAGGGGTGAACACTGAAGCTTTCTTT. Its protein is CASSEGAGVNTEAFF.

The genes are TRBV11-2 and TRBJ2-5; tentatively, D is TRBD1 or TRBD2 (5 bases each). The CDR3 spans 15 residues. V lost 4 bases to trimming and J lost 1 base, with 13 bases between them. Germline V gene sequence: CDR1 SGHAT, CDR2 FQNNGV. The CDR3 here is CASSSLGRPQETQYF. In DNA form, the CDR3 reads TGTGCCAGCAGCTCCCTGGGACGGCCCCAAGAGACCCAGTACTTC.

The CDR3 spells CASSTRQTGNYGYTF. In nucleotides, the CDR3 is TGTGCCAGCAGCACCAGACAGACCGGTAACTATGGCTACACCTTC. The gene calls are TRBV7-2 and TRBJ1-2; the D gene is possibly TRBD1 (5 bases). The CDR3 runs to 15 residues. The germline V gene encodes CDR1 SGHTA and CDR2 FQGNSA. Trimming cost V 5 bases and J 1 base, with 14 bases left between them.

The rearrangement links TRBV27 to TRBJ1-2, with D possibly being TRBD1 (6 bases). The CDR3 loop spans 15 amino acids. Germline V CDR1 and CDR2: MNHEY, SMNVEV (reference sequence). Trimming stripped 5 bases from V and 8 bases from J, with 21 bases between. CDR3 DNA sequence: TGTGCCAGCAGTCCGGGCCCGGGGGGCCGGGGAGGCTACACCTTC. The encoded protein is CASSPGPGGRGGYTF.

This clone was observed a single time. V usage is TRBV30 and J usage is TRBJ2-2; D possibly corresponds to TRBD2 (6 bases). In germline, CDR1 is GTSNPN, CDR2 SVGIG (reference sequence). The ends were cut back, 2 bases at V and 2 bases at J, with 15 bases in the middle. The CDR3 spans 16 residues. CDR3 residues: CAWSKVRRENTGELFF. The CDR3 DNA follows: TGTGCCTGGAGTAAGGTCCGGCGGGAAAACACCGGGGAGCTGTTTTTT. Together with reference TRBV30 and TRBJ2-2, the CDR3 gives the full variable domain: SQTIHQWPATLVQPVGSPLSLECTVEGTSNPNLYWYRQAAGRGLQLLFYSVGIGQISSEVPQNLSASRPQDRQFILSSKKLLLSDSGFYLCAWSKVRRENTGELFFGEGSRLTVL.

J is TRBJ2-7 and V is TRBV5-6, with TRBD1 as a possible D gene (5 bases). The CDR3 runs 11 residues. From germline, CDR1 is SGHDT and CDR2 YYEEEE. V lost 7 bases to trimming and J lost 8 bases, with 13 bases between them. The CDR3 DNA reads TGTGCCAGCCATCAGGGTTCGAAGCAGTACTTC. Encoded protein: CASHQGSKQYF.

This chain connects TRBV6-1 to TRBJ1-5; tentatively, D is TRBD1 (6 bases). Germline CDR1 MNHNS, CDR2 SASEGT. The CDR3 totals 12 residues. V was cut by 7 bases and J by 6 bases, with 10 bases left in between. CDR3 in DNA: TGTGCCAGCACCCCGACAGGTCAGCCCCAGCATTTT. Amino acid sequence: CASTPTGQPQHF.

V and J are TRBV21-1 and TRBJ2-1; the table calls TRBD1, which could not be checked here. TRBV21-1 is given as a pseudogene. This CDR3 is built from 13 residues. The CDR3 region has the DNA TGTGCCAGCAGCCGGGACAGGATAGATGAGCAGTTCTTC. Its protein product is CASSRDRIDEQFF.

This chain connects TRBV18 to TRBJ2-3; D is ambiguous. Trimming removed 2 bases at V and 1 base at J, with 13 bases between. The germline CDR1 and CDR2 sequences are KGHSH and LQKENI. CDR3 length: 16 amino acids. The CDR3 nucleotides read TGTGCCAGCTCACCAGGGTCAGGCATCGGCACAGATACGCAGTATTTT. This codes for CASSPGSGIGTDTQYF.

The chain joins TRBV27 to TRBJ1-5; the match to TRBD1 covers 7 bases. V was pared by 5 bases and J by 5 bases, with 6 bases of the junction left unmatched. The length of the CDR3 is 14 residues. Germline V gene sequence: CDR1 MNHEY, CDR2 SMNVEV (reference sequence). Here the CDR3 DNA reads TGTGCCAGCAGTCACCGGGACAGCGATCAGCCCCAGCATTTT. The encoded protein is CASSHRDSDQPQHF.

V is TRBV6-1 and J is TRBJ1-4; D unclear. Trimming left V 2 bases short and J 4 bases short, with 8 bases between. The germline gives CDR1 MNHNS, CDR2 SASEGT. This CDR3 contains 14 residues. CDR3 in amino acids: CASSEQVYNEKLFF. The CDR3 DNA reads as TGTGCCAGCAGTGAACAAGTGTATAATGAAAAACTGTTTTTT.

The chain joins TRBV27 to TRBJ2-7, with 12 bases identical to TRBD2. Germline assignment: CDR1 MNHEY and CDR2 SMNVEV (reference sequence). There are 15 residues in the CDR3. The junction had 4 bases not matched to a gene; V was cut back by 6 bases and J by 1 base. The CDR3 DNA reads as TGTGCCAGCAGCCCGACTAGCGGGAGTTCCTACGAGCAGTACTTC. This translates into CASSPTSGSSYEQYF.

This sequence joins TRBV4-1 and TRBJ2-3, with no clear D. Germline CDR1 reads MGHRA; CDR2 reads YSYEKL. The CDR3 runs 16 residues. V was clipped by 2 bases and J by 1 base, with 13 bases between them. The CDR3 region has the DNA TGCGCCAGCAGCCAAACAGCCACCCTTGGCACAGATACGCAGTATTTT. Protein product: CASSQTATLGTDTQYF.